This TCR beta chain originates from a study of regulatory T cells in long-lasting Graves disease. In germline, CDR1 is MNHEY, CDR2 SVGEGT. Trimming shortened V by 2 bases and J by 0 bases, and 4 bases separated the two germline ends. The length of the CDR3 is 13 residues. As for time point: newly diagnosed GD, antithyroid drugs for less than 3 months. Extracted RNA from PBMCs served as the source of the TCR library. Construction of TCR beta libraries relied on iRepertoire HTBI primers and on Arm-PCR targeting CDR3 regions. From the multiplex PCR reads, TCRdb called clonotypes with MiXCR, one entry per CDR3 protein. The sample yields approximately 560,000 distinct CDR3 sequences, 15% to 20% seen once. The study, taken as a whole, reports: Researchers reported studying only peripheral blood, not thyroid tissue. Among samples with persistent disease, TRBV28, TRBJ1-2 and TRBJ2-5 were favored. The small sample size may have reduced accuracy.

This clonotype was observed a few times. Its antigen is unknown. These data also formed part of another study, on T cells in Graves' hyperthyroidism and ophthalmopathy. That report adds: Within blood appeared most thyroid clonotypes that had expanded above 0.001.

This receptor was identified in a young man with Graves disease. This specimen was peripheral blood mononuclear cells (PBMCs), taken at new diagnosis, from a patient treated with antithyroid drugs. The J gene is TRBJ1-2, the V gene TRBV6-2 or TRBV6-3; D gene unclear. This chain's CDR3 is CASSYTANYGYTF. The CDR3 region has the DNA TGTGCCAGCAGTTACACGGCTAACTATGGCTACACCTTC.